The 19 T cell receptor beta chains reported below all come from one sample, sequenced in a study of CD8 T cells in Susac syndrome. With random hexamers, reverse transcription was performed on about 0.45 to 1 ug of RNA. MiXCR was run by TCRdb on the immunoSEQ multiplex PCR reads, yielding one entry per CDR3 protein. The table lists about 250,000 distinct CDR3 sequences, 85% to 95% of them singletons. Sequenced: CD4+ T cells from PBMCs. These receptors all stem from a human donor with multiple sclerosis.

The genes are TRBV5-1 and TRBJ2-5; TRBD2 agrees at 7 bases. J lost 1 base, V lost 7 bases, and 4 bases had no gene match. The CDR3 has 13 amino acids. Germline CDR1 SGHRS, CDR2 YFSETQ. The chain's CDR3 is CASGSGLQETQYF. DNA for the CDR3: TGCGCCAGCGGTAGCGGGCTCCAAGAGACCCAGTACTTC.

This chain links TRBV5-1 with TRBJ2-3; D is uncertain. Trimming cost V 0 bases and J 4 bases, with 6 bases left between them. The CDR3 extends over 13 amino acids. Germline V gene lookup returns CDR1 SGHRS and CDR2 YFSETQ. The CDR3 bases are TGCGCCAGCAGCTTGGATAGGGCAGATACGCAGTATTTT. Residues: CASSLDRADTQYF.

The chain couples TRBV3-1 to TRBJ1-6; the D is unclear. Germline CDR1 LGHDT, CDR2 YNNKEL (reference sequence). This CDR3 region has 13 residues. The V end was cut by 4 bases, the J end by 10 bases, with 11 bases between. The CDR3 loop is CASSLGYRSPLHF. The CDR3 nucleotides are TGTGCCAGCAGCCTGGGCTATAGGTCACCCCTCCACTTT.

The rearrangement joins TRBV5-4 to TRBJ2-1; TRBD2 matches 15 bases. Germline V gives CDR1 SGHNT, CDR2 YYREEE (reference sequence). The J segment lost 8 bases and the V segment lost 8 bases, leaving 2 bases of the junction unmatched. This CDR3 has 13 amino acids. The CDR3 is CASRTSGRDEQFF. The DNA for the CDR3 is TGTGCCAGTAGGACTAGCGGGAGGGATGAGCAGTTCTTC.

The chain carries TRBV20-1 and TRBJ2-1, with TRBD2 identical over 9 bases. V trimming: 7 bases; J trimming: 5 bases; junction bases outside the gene matches: 3. Germline V gene sequence: CDR1 DFQATT, CDR2 SNEGSKA (reference sequence). The CDR3 sequence is 12 residues long. CDR3 region: CSGLAANNEQFF. The CDR3 nucleotides are TGCAGTGGACTAGCGGCCAACAATGAGCAGTTCTTC.

The chain couples TRBV29-1 to TRBJ2-5; D may be TRBD2 (6 bases). There are 14 residues in the CDR3. V gave up 4 bases and J gave up 5 bases, with 17 bases separating them. Germline CDR1 is SQVTM and CDR2 is ANQGSEA. The CDR3 DNA reads TGCAGCGTTGTGAGGGTTCGAGGGACTGAGACCCAGTACTTC. Protein product: CSVVRVRGTETQYF.

This clonotype was seen only once. J is TRBJ1-1 and V is TRBV20-1; no clear D gene. Germline loops: CDR1 DFQATT, CDR2 SNEGSKA (reference sequence). The germline V and J ends were trimmed by 1 base and 3 bases, with 12 bases remaining between them. The CDR3 has 14 amino acids. In DNA, the CDR3 is TGCAGTGCTAGAGTGGAGGGTCCTGACACTGAAGCTTTCTTT. This translates into CSARVEGPDTEAFF.

The gene calls are TRBV20-1 and TRBJ2-7; a weak D match, TRBD2 (7 bases). Per germline, CDR1 DFQATT and CDR2 SNEGSKA (reference sequence). This CDR3 comprises 15 residues. V was clipped by 3 bases and J by 2 bases, with 17 bases between them. The CDR3 bases are TGCAGTGCTAGGGGCCCCGGGGGGCCAACCTACGAGCAGTACTTC. Translating gives CSARGPGGPTYEQYF.

The chain carries TRBV20-1 and TRBJ2-1; maybe TRBD2 (5 bases). There are 13 residues in the CDR3. Germline CDR1 is DFQATT and CDR2 is SNEGSKA (reference sequence). Trimming left V 2 bases short and J 5 bases short, with 10 bases between. The CDR3 DNA is TGCAGTGCTAGAAGAGGGTTGGACAATGAGCAGTTCTTC. The encoded protein is CSARRGLDNEQFF.

The chain joins TRBV29-1 to TRBJ2-2; D unresolved. V shed 5 bases and J shed 3 bases, with 10 bases lying between them. CDR3 length: 13 residues. The germline V gene encodes CDR1 SQVTM and CDR2 ANQGSEA. The CDR3 sequence: CSVRRTDTGELFF. DNA of the CDR3: TGCAGCGTTCGGCGAACTGACACCGGGGAGCTGTTTTTT.

V usage is TRBV5-1 and J usage is TRBJ1-4; 7 bases map to TRBD1. The CDR3 is 16 residues long. V lost 4 bases, J lost 8 bases, and 14 bases stayed unmatched. Germline CDR1 is SGHRS and CDR2 is YFSETQ. CDR3 protein: CASSVLGGLVKEKLFF. DNA for the CDR3: TGCGCCAGCAGCGTATTAGGGGGCCTAGTTAAGGAAAAACTGTTTTTT. Variable domain in full (rest from reference TRBV5-1 and TRBJ1-4): KAGVTQTPRYLIKTRGQQVTLSCSPISGHRSVSWYQQTPGQGLQFLFEYFSETQRNKGNFPGRFSGRQFSNSRSEMNVSTLELGDSALYLCASSVLGGLVKEKLFFGSGTQLSVL.

The rearrangement links TRBV9 to TRBJ2-7; TRBD2 is a possible D gene (5 bases). The CDR3 sequence is 14 residues long. V was cut by 4 bases and J by 0 bases, with 11 bases left in between. Germline V gene sequence: CDR1 SGDLS, CDR2 YYNGEE. CDR3 amino acids: CASSQEAHSYEQYF. The CDR3 DNA reads TGTGCCAGCAGCCAGGAGGCCCACTCCTACGAGCAGTACTTC.

The CDR3 reads CSASGDFHNSPLHF. CDR3 bases: TGCAGTGCTAGTGGGGACTTCCATAATTCACCCCTCCACTTT. The J gene is TRBJ1-6, the V gene TRBV20-1; tentatively, D is TRBD1 (5 bases). Germline V gene sequence: CDR1 DFQATT, CDR2 SNEGSKA (reference sequence). Trimming removed 3 bases from V and 5 bases from J, with 11 bases in between. CDR3 length: 14 residues.

This chain joins TRBV10-3 and TRBJ2-2; D is possibly TRBD2 (6 bases). Between the trimmed V and J ends, which lost 6 bases and 3 bases, there was a span of 17 bases. CDR3 size: 16 residues. Germline V gene data show CDR1 as ENHRY and CDR2 as SYGVKD. The CDR3 loop is CAIRAGPPGDTGELFF. CDR3 bases: TGTGCCATCAGGGCCGGGCCCCCGGGGGACACCGGGGAGCTGTTTTTT.

The J gene is TRBJ2-6, the V gene TRBV7-8; TRBD2 aligns across 15 bases. V shed 5 bases, J shed 1 base, and the junction held 3 bases outside the gene matches. Germline V CDR1 and CDR2: SGHVS, FQNEAQ. CDR3 length equals 18 residues. CDR3 nucleotides: TGTGCCAGCAGCCTGGGACTAGCGGGGGGTTCTGGGGCCAACGTCCTGACTTTC. This gives the protein CASSLGLAGGSGANVLTF. The whole variable domain, filled in from reference TRBV7-8 and TRBJ2-6, reads GAGVSQSPRYKVAKRGQDVALRCDPISGHVSLFWYQQALGQGPEFLTYFQNEAQLDKSGLPSDRFFAERPEGSVSTLKIQRTQQEDSAVYLCASSLGLAGGSGANVLTFGAGSRLTVL.

V and J are TRBV7-2 and TRBJ1-1; possible D gene TRBD1, 6 bases. Trimming removed 0 bases at V and 6 bases at J, with 17 bases between. This CDR3 is 16 amino acids long. CDR1 is SGHTA and CDR2 is FQGNSA in the germline V gene. This CDR3 is CASSLAQGSSTAEAFF. The CDR3 region has the DNA TGTGCCAGCAGCTTAGCACAGGGATCCTCTACCGCTGAAGCTTTCTTT.

The chain joins TRBV7-9 to TRBJ2-7, with D possibly being TRBD1 (5 bases). CDR1 and CDR2 (germline): SEHNR, FQNEAQ (reference sequence). The CDR3 has 14 residues. Trimming removed 8 bases from V and 2 bases from J, with 16 bases in between. The CDR3 is CASDGRAKTYEQYV. DNA for the CDR3: TGTGCCAGCGATGGCAGGGCCAAAACCTACGAGCAGTACGTC.

CDR3 DNA: TGCGCCAGCAGCTTGGGGACATGGCTGGAGACCCAGTACTTC. It codes for CASSLGTWLETQYF. The gene calls are TRBV5-1 and TRBJ2-5, with D perhaps matching TRBD1 (5 bases). The V gene's germline CDR1 is SGHRS and CDR2 YFSETQ. Trimming took 0 bases from V and 5 from J, leaving 11 bases between them. This CDR3 spans 14 amino acids.

This sequence joins TRBV24-1 and TRBJ2-3; a possible D gene is TRBD1 (6 bases). The CDR3 is 15 residues long. The germline V gene encodes CDR1 KGHDR and CDR2 SFDVKD. Trimming pared 5 bases from V and 4 bases from J, leaving 15 bases between. In nucleotides, the CDR3 is TGTGCCACCAGTGCCGCTGATGGGGGCGCAGATACGCAGTATTTT. Protein product: CATSAADGGADTQYF.